A single sample is the source of the 27 T cell receptor beta chains below, sequenced in a study of shared T cell receptors in the human thymus. Sequencing used immunoSEQ multiplex PCR; TCRdb keeps in-frame clones, though not all of them. Altogether 700,000 to 750,000 clones are present, approximately 85% being singletons, with the ten largest covering under 0.012%. Separately, the same data were catalogued under a study of human thymus T cells.

The sequenced sample consisted of thymocytes. Source of these receptors: a girl less than two years old with a congenital heart defect.

This clone has just one count. The chain recombines TRBV19 with TRBJ1-4, with 7 nucleotides matching TRBD1. Germline assignment: CDR1 LNHDA and CDR2 SQIVND (reference sequence). The CDR3 is made up of 19 amino acids. J was trimmed by 7 bases and V by 6 bases; bases with no gene match: 23. As DNA, the CDR3 is TGTGCCAGTAGCCTTTCGGAGCGCTCGCTGAGACAGGGATTTGAAAAACTGTTTTTT. Translated, it gives CASSLSERSLRQGFEKLFF.

The chain is built from TRBV28 and TRBJ1-6; tentative D call: TRBD1 (6 bases). CDR1 is MDHEN and CDR2 is SYDVKM in the germline V gene. The CDR3 extends over 16 amino acids. V lost 5 bases to trimming and J lost 9 bases, with 20 bases between them. The CDR3 bases are TGTGCCAGCAGTCCTGAGCCGGGACATGGGATTTCACCCCTCCACTTT. Amino acid sequence: CASSPEPGHGISPLHF.

The genes are TRBV11-1 and TRBJ2-1, with 12 bases identical to TRBD2. CDR1 is SGHAT, CDR2 FQDESV, per germline (reference sequence). V was clipped by 4 bases and J by 6 bases; unmatched bases: 4. The CDR3 extends over 15 amino acids. In DNA, the CDR3 is TGTGCCAGCAGCTGGTCTAGCGGGGGGGTCAATGAGCAGTTCTTC. This codes for CASSWSSGGVNEQFF.

CDR3 DNA sequence: TGTGCCAGCAGTCTTAGCGGGGGCGTCAACAATGAGCAGTTCTTC. Its translation: CASSLSGGVNNEQFF. The chain uses TRBV2 and TRBJ2-1; 9 bases fit TRBD2. CDR1 is SNHLY and CDR2 is FYNNEI in the germline V gene. This CDR3 has 15 residues. Losses at the gene ends were 5 bases for V and 5 bases for J; bases not matched to a gene: 7.

The rearrangement links TRBV7-2 to TRBJ1-3, with 8 bases matching TRBD1. The CDR3 runs 16 residues. Unmatched junction bases numbered 8, after V lost 5 bases and J lost 2 bases. Germline CDR1 reads SGHTA; CDR2 reads FQGNSA. CDR3 sequence: CASSPTQTGAGNTIYF. DNA for the CDR3: TGTGCCAGCAGCCCAACCCAGACAGGGGCTGGAAACACCATATATTTT.

This chain connects TRBV4-2 to TRBJ2-5, with TRBD1 matching over 8 bases. Germline V gives CDR1 LGHNA, CDR2 YNFKEQ. The CDR3 is 16 residues long. V dropped 3 bases and J dropped 3; count of bases not matched to a gene: 9. The CDR3, as DNA: TGTGCCAGCAGCCATGTCAGACAGGGGAAGAAAGAGACCCAGTACTTC. It encodes CASSHVRQGKKETQYF.

In its sample, this clone was seen a few times. V usage is TRBV6-6 and J usage is TRBJ1-2; 10 nucleotides agree with TRBD1. The CDR3 sequence is 13 residues long. The J segment lost 10 bases and the V segment lost 6 bases, leaving 8 bases of the junction unmatched. The germline CDR1 and CDR2 sequences are MNHNY and SVGAGI (reference sequence). The CDR3 DNA follows: TGTGCCAGCAGGGCGGACAGGGGGGGAAACTACACCTTC. As protein: CASRADRGGNYTF.

The rearrangement joins TRBV15 to TRBJ1-6; D gene unclear. Germline assignment: CDR1 LNHNV and CDR2 YYDKDF (reference sequence). This CDR3 has 19 residues. V lost 2 bases and J lost 0, with 17 bases in between. The CDR3 DNA sequence: TGTGCCACCAGCAGAATAGAGGTGCGAACTTCCTCCTATAATTCACCCCTCCACTTT. It encodes CATSRIEVRTSSYNSPLHF.

This chain links TRBV11-2 with TRBJ2-3, with D tentatively TRBD2 (6 bases). The CDR3 sequence is 16 residues long. Germline lookup yields CDR1 SGHAT and CDR2 FQNNGV. The ends were cut back, 4 bases at V and 2 bases at J, with 16 bases in the middle. The CDR3 loop reads CASSWGDAKFTDTQYF. The CDR3 bases are TGTGCCAGCAGCTGGGGGGACGCTAAGTTCACAGATACGCAGTATTTT. The full variable domain, completed using reference TRBV11-2 and TRBJ2-3, is EAGVAQSPRYKIIEKRQSVAFWCNPISGHATLYWYQQILGQGPKLLIQFQNNGVVDDSQLPKDRFSAERLKGVDSTLKIQPAKLEDSAVYLCASSWGDAKFTDTQYFGPGTRLTVL.

This sequence joins TRBV25-1 and TRBJ2-3, with D possibly being TRBD1 (5 bases). The CDR3 extends over 14 amino acids. V shed 2 bases and J shed 0 bases, with 6 bases lying between them. CDR1 MGHDK and CDR2 SYGVNS come from the germline V gene. CDR3 residues: CASSEQGSTDTQYF. DNA of the CDR3: TGTGCCAGCAGTGAACAGGGCAGCACAGATACGCAGTATTTT.

V usage is TRBV4-1 and J usage is TRBJ2-5; TRBD2 aligns across 10 bases. CDR3 length: 19 amino acids. Germline trimming cut 1 base from V and 0 bases from J; bases unmatched to any gene: 11. The germline V gene has CDR1 MGHRA and CDR2 YSYEKL. Written as DNA, the CDR3 is TGCGCCAGCAGCCAAGGCAGGCTAGCGGGGGCTTTGTACCAAGAGACCCAGTACTTC. As protein: CASSQGRLAGALYQETQYF.

The chain couples TRBV28 to TRBJ1-2; TRBD1 might be the D (6 bases). V was pared by 6 bases and J by 2 bases, with 16 bases between. The CDR3 sequence is 15 residues long. Germline V gene lookup returns CDR1 MDHEN and CDR2 SYDVKM. The chain's CDR3 is CASRSTGTGNYGYTF. As DNA, the CDR3 is TGTGCCAGCAGGTCAACAGGGACGGGGAACTATGGCTACACCTTC.

The CDR3 DNA follows: TGTGCCACCAGCAGAGGCGGGCCCCACTACACCGGGGAGCTGTTTTTT. Its protein product is CATSRGGPHYTGELFF. The rearrangement links TRBV15 to TRBJ2-2; possibly TRBD2 for D (5 bases). The ends were cut back, 1 base at V and 3 bases at J, with 12 bases in the middle. The germline V gene has CDR1 LNHNV and CDR2 YYDKDF (reference sequence). This CDR3 is 16 amino acids long.

The chain couples TRBV10-3 to TRBJ1-6; TRBD1 agrees at 7 bases. Germline CDR1 and CDR2: ENHRY and SYGVKD. The trim removed 5 bases at V and 3 bases at J, leaving 28 bases unmatched. The CDR3 is 23 amino acids. This CDR3 reads CAISRMSPGDRIGRYVYNSPLHF. In nucleotides, the CDR3 is TGTGCCATCAGTCGCATGTCCCCTGGGGACAGAATAGGGCGCTATGTCTATAATTCACCCCTCCACTTT.

The chain uses TRBV19 and TRBJ2-1, with no clear D. CDR3 size: 12 residues. CDR1 is LNHDA, CDR2 SQIVND, per germline (reference sequence). Trimming took 1 base from V and 6 from J, leaving 4 bases between them. The CDR3 coding sequence is TGTGCCAGTAGTATAGGAGGCAATGAGCAGTTCTTC. This encodes CASSIGGNEQFF.

V and J are TRBV28 and TRBJ1-4; 8 bases match TRBD1. The germline V gene has CDR1 MDHEN and CDR2 SYDVKM. V lost 3 bases, J lost 7 bases, and 7 bases stayed unmatched. The CDR3 is 15 residues long. This CDR3 is CASSLFQGAGEKLFF. CDR3 in DNA: TGTGCCAGCAGTTTGTTTCAGGGGGCGGGTGAAAAACTGTTTTTT.

The chain couples TRBV27 to TRBJ1-5; 7 bases match TRBD1. The J segment lost 7 bases and the V segment lost 5 bases, leaving 11 bases of the junction unmatched. Germline V CDR1 and CDR2: MNHEY, SMNVEV (reference sequence). The CDR3 is made up of 15 amino acids. The CDR3 sequence is CASSPRQGSSQPQHF. The CDR3 DNA is TGTGCCAGCAGTCCCAGACAGGGCAGTAGCCAGCCCCAGCATTTT.

The rearrangement links TRBV5-6 to TRBJ2-7; TRBD2 matches at 14 bases. The trim removed 4 bases at V and 1 base at J, leaving 7 bases unmatched. This CDR3 has 17 residues. In germline, CDR1 is SGHDT, CDR2 YYEEEE. CDR3 nucleotide sequence: TGTGCCAGCAGCACGGGACTAGCGGGGGCCTATTCCTACGAGCAGTACTTC. Translation: CASSTGLAGAYSYEQYF.

This clone was counted once. The V gene is TRBV7-3, the J gene TRBJ1-5; tentative D call: TRBD1 (5 bases). Germline-derived CDR1 and CDR2 are SGHTA and FQGTGA. The CDR3 totals 15 residues. The germline V and J ends were trimmed by 11 bases and 1 base, with 18 bases remaining between them. This CDR3 is CARPIGAASNQPQHF. The CDR3 DNA sequence: TGTGCCCGACCGATTGGGGCCGCGAGCAATCAGCCCCAGCATTTT.

The chain carries TRBV5-6 and TRBJ1-3; 7 bases are shared with TRBD1. Trimming removed 2 bases from V and 2 bases from J; junction bases left unmatched: 1. Germline V gene lookup returns CDR1 SGHDT and CDR2 YYEEEE. The CDR3 sequence is 14 residues long. CDR3 in DNA: TGTGCCAGCAGCTTCGGGACAGCTGGAAACACCATATATTTT. Protein sequence: CASSFGTAGNTIYF.

The table lists this clone with a count of one. The chain joins TRBV19 to TRBJ2-1; weak D call: TRBD2 (6 bases). The CDR3 extends over 16 amino acids. Germline V gene lookup returns CDR1 LNHDA and CDR2 SQIVND (reference sequence). The germline V and J ends were trimmed by 1 base and 4 bases, with 14 bases remaining between them. DNA for the CDR3: TGTGCCAGTAGTATAGCCGCGACTAGAGAATACAATGAGCAGTTCTTC. Its translation: CASSIAATREYNEQFF.

The V and J genes are TRBV9 and TRBJ1-6; 8 bases line up with TRBD1. V was pared by 0 bases and J by 8 bases, with 7 bases of the junction left unmatched. Germline V gene lookup returns CDR1 SGDLS and CDR2 YYNGEE. CDR3 length equals 16 residues. The chain's CDR3 is CASSVGTGLGDSPLHF. The DNA for the CDR3 is TGTGCCAGCAGCGTAGGGACAGGGTTGGGAGATTCACCCCTCCACTTT. Filled out from reference TRBV9 and TRBJ1-6, the complete variable domain reads DSGVTQTPKHLITATGQRVTLRCSPRSGDLSVYWYQQSLDQGLQFLIQYYNGEERAKGNILERFSAQQFPDLHSELNLSSLELGDSALYFCASSVGTGLGDSPLHFGNGTRLTVT.

The V call is TRBV6-4, the J call TRBJ1-2; D is uncertain. This CDR3 region has 17 residues. Deletions cut 0 bases from V and 4 bases from J, with 18 bases between. Germline loops: CDR1 MRHNA, CDR2 SNTAGT. The CDR3 loop reads CASSDSNLGASSYGYTF. The CDR3 nucleotides are TGTGCCAGCAGTGACTCGAATCTTGGTGCTTCCAGCTATGGCTACACCTTC.

The V and J genes are TRBV5-6 and TRBJ1-1, with a weak D call TRBD1 (5 bases). CDR3 length equals 18 residues. V lost 0 bases, J lost 3 bases, and 21 bases lay in between. Germline-derived CDR1 and CDR2 are SGHDT and YYEEEE. In nucleotides, the CDR3 is TGTGCCAGCAGCTTGGCTCTTCTCTCCGGGGGGGAGGACACTGAAGCTTTCTTT. Protein product: CASSLALLSGGEDTEAFF.

This clone was counted only a few times. The CDR3 region has the DNA TGTGCCAGTAGTATAGATTGGCTGTTGACAGGGGGACCCCATCTCCATTTTTCCTGTGATGAGCAGTACTTC. It codes for CASSIDWLLTGGPHLHFSCDEQYF. The rearrangement joins TRBV19 to TRBJ2-7; 9 bases are a match to TRBD1. Germline loops: CDR1 LNHDA, CDR2 SQIVND (reference sequence). Trimming at V came to 0 bases and at J to 7 bases, leaving 34 bases not matched to a gene. The CDR3 runs to 24 residues.

The chain is built from TRBV7-9 and TRBJ1-2; D might be TRBD1 (5 bases). The CDR3 covers 18 residues. V was trimmed by 2 bases and J by 7 bases, leaving 26 bases between them. Germline CDR1 and CDR2: SEHNR and FQNEAQ (reference sequence). CDR3 loop: CASSLPRGTLLYGLGYTF. DNA of the CDR3: TGTGCCAGCAGCTTACCCCGCGGGACCCTCCTCTATGGACTTGGCTACACCTTC.

This clone was detected once. The chain joins TRBV5-6 to TRBJ1-1, with D perhaps TRBD1 (5 bases). CDR1 and CDR2 from the germline V gene are SGHDT and YYEEEE. This CDR3 contains 15 residues. V was pared by 4 bases and J by 4 bases, with 17 bases between. CDR3 in DNA: TGTGCCAGCAGCCCGTGGGGGGATGGCACCACTGAAGCTTTCTTT. Translating gives CASSPWGDGTTEAFF.